The TCR beta chain under discussion was sequenced for a study of CD8 T cells in Susac syndrome. The CDR3 runs to 14 residues. Germline CDR1 is DFQATT and CDR2 is SNEGSKA (reference sequence). Trimming pared 4 bases from V and 2 bases from J, leaving 15 bases between. General study findings and limits: Clonal expansion did not appear in Susac syndrome CD4+ T cell repertoires.

RNA totalling about 0.45 to 1 ug underwent reverse transcription with random hexamers. TCRdb reanalysed the immunoSEQ multiplex PCR reads using MiXCR and keeps one entry per CDR3 protein. The table records about 210,000 distinct CDR3 sequences, less than 95% of them present only once. As concerns this clonotype: What it binds is unknown.

The genes are TRBV20-1 and TRBJ2-7, with D perhaps TRBD2 (6 bases). The sequence was obtained from a human donor with Susac syndrome. Sequencing was done on a sample of CD4+ T cells from PBMCs. DNA for the CDR3: TGCAGTGCTACACAAGTGGGGACTGCCTACGAGCAGTACTTC. It yields the protein CSATQVGTAYEQYF.